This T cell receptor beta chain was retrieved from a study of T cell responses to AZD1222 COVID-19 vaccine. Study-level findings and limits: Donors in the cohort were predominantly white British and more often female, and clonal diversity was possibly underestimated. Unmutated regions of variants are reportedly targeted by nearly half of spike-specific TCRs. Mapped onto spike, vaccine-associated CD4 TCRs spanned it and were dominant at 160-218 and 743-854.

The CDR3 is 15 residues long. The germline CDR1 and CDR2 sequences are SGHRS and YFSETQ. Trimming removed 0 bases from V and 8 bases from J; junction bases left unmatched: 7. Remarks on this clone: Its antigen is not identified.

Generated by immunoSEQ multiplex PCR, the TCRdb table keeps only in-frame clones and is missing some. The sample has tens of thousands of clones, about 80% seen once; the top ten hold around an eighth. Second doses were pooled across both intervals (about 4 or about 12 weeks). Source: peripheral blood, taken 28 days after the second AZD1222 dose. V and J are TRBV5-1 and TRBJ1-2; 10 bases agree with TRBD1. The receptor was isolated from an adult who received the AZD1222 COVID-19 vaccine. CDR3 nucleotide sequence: TGCGCCAGCAGCTTGGCTGGGACAGGGGCAGAGGGCTACACCTTC. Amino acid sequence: CASSLAGTGAEGYTF.